The clone carrying this T cell receptor (beta chain) was detected ten times or more. Germline V gene sequence: CDR1 GTSNPN, CDR2 SVGIG (reference sequence). CDR3 length: 12 amino acids. Trimming shortened V by 5 bases and J by 0 bases, and 7 bases separated the two germline ends. Amplification from RNA transcripts yielded the TCR beta CDR3 regions. An initial RT-PCR round employing HTBI primers preceded a second-round multiplex PCR. From the multiplex PCR reads, TCRdb called clonotypes with MiXCR, one entry per CDR3 protein. The sample includes 400,000 to 450,000 distinct CDR3 sequences, 20% to 25% of them seen just once. The data stem from a study of Graves' ophthalmopathy and Graves' hyperthyroidism.

The origin of this receptor is a woman aged 18 to 35 with stable Graves' hyperthyroidism. This chain uses TRBV30 with TRBJ1-1, with D unresolved. Sequencing was performed on peripheral blood. The CDR3 DNA is TGTGCCTGGGGACTTATGAACACTGAAGCTTTCTTT. This sequence encodes CAWGLMNTEAFF.